A single sample is the source of the 6 T cell receptor beta chains below, sequenced in a study of T-cell reconstitution after alpha-beta-depleted transplantation in children. Unique molecular identifiers were incorporated when the TCRbeta library was constructed. TCRdb reanalysed the PCR reads using MiXCR and keeps one entry per CDR3 protein. This repertoire shows hundreds of thousands of distinct CDR3 sequences, approximately 17% found once; its top ten account for over 0.95%. The source material was PBMCs from the stem cell graft donor, sampled from the stem cell graft. These receptors were taken from a human donor who donated a stem cell graft to a child with acute myeloid leukemia.

This clonotype appeared many times. The CDR3 bases are TGTGCCAGCAGCTCGTCCCTTGGAAAAGGTGAAAAACTGTTTTTT. This sequence encodes CASSSSLGKGEKLFF. The genes are TRBV7-9 and TRBJ1-4; no reliable D call. The length of the CDR3 is 15 residues. From germline, CDR1 is SEHNR and CDR2 FQNEAQ (reference sequence). V was cut by 4 bases and J by 7 bases, with 16 bases left in between.

This clonotype was seen at least ten times. The chain carries TRBV29-1 and TRBJ2-1; a possible D gene is TRBD1 (6 bases). CDR3 length: 12 amino acids. Germline loops: CDR1 SQVTM, CDR2 ANQGSEA. Trimming pared 1 base from V and 12 bases from J, leaving 13 bases between. The CDR3 DNA reads TGCAGCGTTGAAGCCGACAGGTTCGGGCAGTTCTTC. This sequence encodes CSVEADRFGQFF.

The chain is built from TRBV11-1 and TRBJ2-1; D is undetermined. The length of the CDR3 is 16 residues. CDR1 and CDR2 (germline): SGHAT, FQDESV (reference sequence). V lost 2 bases to trimming and J lost 0 bases, with 11 bases between them. The CDR3 DNA follows: TGTGCCAGCAGCTTATTAGGAGCGAACTCCTACAATGAGCAGTTCTTC. It specifies CASSLLGANSYNEQFF.

The V call is TRBV20-1, the J call TRBJ2-3; D is uncertain. This CDR3 has 15 amino acids. Germline V CDR1 and CDR2: DFQATT, SNEGSKA (reference sequence). Trimming took 1 base from V and 4 from J, leaving 15 bases between them. The CDR3 nucleotides are TGCAGTGCTAGAGCCTTGACTCTCCGATCAGATACGCAGTATTTT. Amino acids: CSARALTLRSDTQYF.

This chain links TRBV7-9 with TRBJ1-1; TRBD1 aligns across 8 bases. The CDR3 extends over 14 amino acids. Germline V gene lookup returns CDR1 SEHNR and CDR2 FQNEAQ (reference sequence). After removal of 5 bases from V and 6 bases from J, the junction contained 8 bases not matched to a gene. The CDR3 DNA follows: TGTGCCAGCAGCCCAGACAGGGGACGGGCTGAAGCTTTCTTT. It specifies CASSPDRGRAEAFF.

This rearrangement joins TRBV5-5 to TRBJ1-3, with a tentative D call TRBD1 (5 bases). V was clipped by 5 bases and J by 0 bases, with 12 bases between them. This CDR3 has 15 amino acids. CDR1 and CDR2 (germline): SGHKS, YYEKEE (reference sequence). The CDR3 DNA sequence: TGTGCCAGCAGTTGGGACTCCACCTCTGGAAACACCATATATTTT. Encoded protein: CASSWDSTSGNTIYF.